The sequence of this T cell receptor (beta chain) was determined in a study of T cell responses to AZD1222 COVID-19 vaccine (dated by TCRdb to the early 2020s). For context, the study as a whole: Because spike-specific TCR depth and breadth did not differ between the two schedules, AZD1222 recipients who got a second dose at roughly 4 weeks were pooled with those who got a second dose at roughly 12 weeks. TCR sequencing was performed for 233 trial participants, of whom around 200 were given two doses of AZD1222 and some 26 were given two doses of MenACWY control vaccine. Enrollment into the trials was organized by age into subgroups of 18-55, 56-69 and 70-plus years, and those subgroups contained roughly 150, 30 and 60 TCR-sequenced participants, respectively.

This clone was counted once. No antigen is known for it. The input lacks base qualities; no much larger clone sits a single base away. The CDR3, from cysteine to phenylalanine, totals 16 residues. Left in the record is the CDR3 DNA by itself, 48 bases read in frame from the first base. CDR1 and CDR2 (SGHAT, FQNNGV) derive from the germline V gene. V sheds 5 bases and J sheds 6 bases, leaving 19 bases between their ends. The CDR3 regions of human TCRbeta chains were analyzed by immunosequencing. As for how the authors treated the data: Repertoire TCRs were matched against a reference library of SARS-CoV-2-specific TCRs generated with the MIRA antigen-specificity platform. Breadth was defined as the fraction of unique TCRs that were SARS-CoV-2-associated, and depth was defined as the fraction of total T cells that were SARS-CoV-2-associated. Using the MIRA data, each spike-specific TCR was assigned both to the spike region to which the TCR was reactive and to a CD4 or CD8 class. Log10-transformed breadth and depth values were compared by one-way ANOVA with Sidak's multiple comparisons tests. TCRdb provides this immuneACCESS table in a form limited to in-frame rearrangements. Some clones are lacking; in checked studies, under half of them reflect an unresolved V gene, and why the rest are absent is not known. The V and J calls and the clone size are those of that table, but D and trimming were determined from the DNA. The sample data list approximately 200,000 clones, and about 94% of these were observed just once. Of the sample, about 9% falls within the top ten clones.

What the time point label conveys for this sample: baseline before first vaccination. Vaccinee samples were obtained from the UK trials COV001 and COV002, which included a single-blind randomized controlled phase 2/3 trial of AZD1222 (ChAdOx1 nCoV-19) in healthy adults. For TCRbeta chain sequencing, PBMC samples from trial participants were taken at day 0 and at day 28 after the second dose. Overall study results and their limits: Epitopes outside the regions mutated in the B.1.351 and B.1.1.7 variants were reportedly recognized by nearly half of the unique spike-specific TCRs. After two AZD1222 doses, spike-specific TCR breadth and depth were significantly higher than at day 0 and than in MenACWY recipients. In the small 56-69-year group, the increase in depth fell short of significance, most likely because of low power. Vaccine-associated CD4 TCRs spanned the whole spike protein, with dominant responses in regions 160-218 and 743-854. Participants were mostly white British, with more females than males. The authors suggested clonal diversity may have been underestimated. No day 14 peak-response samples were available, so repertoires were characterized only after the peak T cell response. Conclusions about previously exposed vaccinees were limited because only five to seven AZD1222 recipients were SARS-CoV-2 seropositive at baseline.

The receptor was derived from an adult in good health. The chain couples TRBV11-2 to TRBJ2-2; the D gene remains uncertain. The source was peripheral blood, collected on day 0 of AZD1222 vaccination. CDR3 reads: CASSRASILIPGELFF. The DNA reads TGTGCCAGCAGCCGTGCTTCAATCTTGATACCCGGGGAGCTGTTTTTT.